This T cell receptor beta chain is drawn from a study of blood T cell repertoires in COVID-19. Per germline, CDR1 SGDLS and CDR2 YYNGEE. The CDR3 extends over 15 amino acids. V lost 2 bases to trimming and J lost 1 base; unmatched junction nucleotides: 2. Some clones are missing from TCRdb's copy, which holds only in-frame ones; the method was immunoSEQ multiplex PCR. Of a few hundred thousand clones detected, around nine tenths appear once; the ten largest clones hold approximately 5%. The source material was PBMCs or T cells enriched from blood (not recorded which). This clonotype was obtained from a woman in her 30s who had recovered from COVID-19. The rearrangement uses TRBV9 and TRBJ2-2; 7 bases are shared with TRBD1. The CDR3 protein is CASSVWTGNTGELFF. CDR3 sequence (DNA): TGTGCCAGCAGCGTGTGGACAGGGAACACCGGGGAGCTGTTTTTT.